One TCR beta chain is described in this entry. This receptor's antigen is unknown. Per-nucleotide qualities are absent, and no much larger clonotype sits a single base away. The donors were roughly 39 Caucasian individuals from Russia, aged 6 to 90 years, who were systemically healthy. Each donor gave ten milliliters of peripheral blood, drawn into EDTA-treated Vacutainer tubes. Ficoll-Paque density-gradient centrifugation was used to isolate PBMCs, with at least 6.5 million per sample. Trizol reagent was used to extract total RNA from the PBMCs, yielding at least 6 micrograms per sample. Naive CD45RAhigh/CD27high T cell percentages were measured by flow cytometry on a PBMC aliquot from every donor. This sample is part of a study of blood T cells in healthy people across ages (dated by TCRdb to between 2014 and 2017). Regarding the research as a whole: In model experiments, roughly one uniquely barcoded TCR beta cDNA molecule per two T cells was captured by template switching. The study analyzed two additional independent replicas of 1 million unique cDNA reads from the same blood draw for two donors, one aged 18 to 30 and one aged 80 or older. To avoid experimental bias, donors of different ages were distributed randomly across sequencing lanes. Four age groups were formed from the donors: young (average 16 years), middle-aged (around 41), aged (62) and long-lived (about 80). Using deep sequencing normalized with unique cDNA molecular identifiers, the study measured how TCR beta repertoire diversity changes with age. Overall results and qualifications from the work: The long-lived group showed more naive CD4+ T cells, fewer expanded clones and increased TCR diversity than the aged group, suggesting age selection. Conclusive comparison of naive and antigen-experienced compartments was prevented by the profiling of bulk unsorted PBMCs. Because the CMV infection status of the donors was unknown, age-related changes in expanded clonotypes may potentially have been confounded. Estimates of total diversity based on one million sequenced T cells were considered lower bounds and underestimates. Observed TCR beta diversity correlated strongly with the percentage of naive T cells measured by flow cytometry. Observed TCR beta diversity per million T cells fell roughly linearly with age, and a significant reduction was already apparent by age roughly 40.

The library was produced with 5' RACE. The sequencer was an Illumina HiSeq 2500. A second 7 to 11 cycle PCR used a sample-barcoded 5' primer and a J-beta primer mix. A template-switch 5' adaptor carrying 12 random nucleotides introduced a unique molecular identifier onto each TCR beta cDNA molecule. Each sample yielded at least 3 million CDR3-containing paired-end reads. First-strand cDNA synthesis was performed from all RNA using the Mint cDNA synthesis kit, with priming by a TRBC-specific oligonucleotide. After uracil-DNA glycosylase treatment, a first 18-cycle PCR used universal primers M1SS and BC2_uni_R on all cDNA. The original methods were these. For normalization, 1 million high-quality reads, each with a distinct molecular identifier, were randomly selected from each sample. Instead of being binned into consensus sequences, reads that shared molecular identifiers were thrown out. MiTCR, set to a Q25 quality threshold and the strictest error-elimination algorithm, was used for CDR3 identification, clonotype clustering and error correction. A nonparametric unseen species model using Euler transformation provided a lower-bound estimate of total TCR beta diversity. TCRdb cleaned the public reads at Q25 with fastp, built clones with MiXCR and kept in-frame beta chains. Merged by CDR3 protein, the rows form single entries marked with the most common genes and DNA. The V and J calls reflect TCRdb's pipeline rather than the authors' work. The sample records about 1.4 million distinct CDR3 sequences, 45% to 70% of which are singletons. Over 5.5% of the sample is in the top ten clones.

Taken from the germline V gene (reference sequence), the CDR1 and CDR2 loops are SEHNR and FQNEAQ. For this chain, trimming is 1 base at the V end and 5 bases at the J end, and the number of junction bases without a gene match is 4. The CDR3 covers 14 residues, taking in both the cysteine and the phenylalanine. Only the CDR3 DNA stays, 42 bases, in frame from base 1. This sequence uses TRBV7-9 and TRBJ1-2; TRBD1 aligns with 7 central bases. The sample taken for sequencing was blood. The source of this sequence is a man younger than 35 in good health. The bases read TGTGCCAGCAGCTTAGAGCCCAGGGGGTATGGCTACACCTTC. It translates as CASSLEPRGYGYTF.